Each of the 25 T cell receptor beta chains below was sequenced from the same sample in a study of T cells in Graves' hyperthyroidism and ophthalmopathy. RNA transcripts served as the template for amplifying TCR beta CDR3 regions. The HTBI primer set served for first-round RT-PCR of the TCR CDR3. One entry per CDR3 protein, called by TCRdb with MiXCR from the multiplex PCR reads. The sample holds 400,000 to 550,000 distinct CDR3 sequences; roughly 14% are singletons and the top ten take 17%. The sample comprised blood. The receptor source for this set is a woman aged 18-35 years with Graves' hyperthyroidism.

The chain employs TRBV13 and TRBJ2-2, with 7 bases fitting TRBD2. The V gene end was trimmed by 4 bases and the J gene end by 4 bases; junction bases not matched to a gene: 12. Germline-derived CDR1 and CDR2 are PRHDT and FYEKMQ (reference sequence). This CDR3 is built from 17 residues. CDR3 loop: CASSSLTGASGTGELFF. The CDR3 coding sequence is TGTGCCAGCAGCTCCCTGACTGGCGCTAGCGGCACCGGGGAGCTGTTTTTT.

The V and J genes are TRBV25-1 and TRBJ2-7; tentatively, D is TRBD2 (6 bases). V was trimmed by 2 bases and J by 2 bases, leaving 16 bases between them. The CDR3 length is 16 residues. Per germline, CDR1 MGHDK and CDR2 SYGVNS. The CDR3 region has the DNA TGTGCCAGCAGTGAACCCCCGGGAGATCCCCCCTACGAGCAGTACGTC. Protein: CASSEPPGDPPYEQYV.

This clonotype was detected many times. The chain employs TRBV30 and TRBJ1-2, with TRBD1 matching 10 bases. The CDR3 totals 13 residues. V was pared by 7 bases and J by 4 bases, with 6 bases of the junction left unmatched. Germline V lookup: CDR1 GTSNPN, CDR2 SVGIG (reference sequence). The CDR3 region is CASPGQGSYGYTF. The CDR3 DNA is TGTGCCTCTCCGGGACAGGGGAGCTATGGCTACACCTTC.

This clonotype was observed many times. The rearrangement joins TRBV6-1 to TRBJ1-2; D remains unclear. CDR3 length: 13 residues. Per the germline V gene, CDR1 is MNHNS and CDR2 is SASEGT. V was shortened by 6 bases and J by 0 bases, with 8 bases between the two germline ends. The CDR3 sequence: CASSYDTNYGYTF. The DNA for the CDR3 is TGTGCCAGCAGCTACGATACTAACTATGGCTACACCTTC.

This clonotype was seen many times. The rearrangement links TRBV5-5 to TRBJ2-7, with TRBD2 as a possible D gene (5 bases). This CDR3 comprises 13 residues. The V gene lost 4 bases and the J gene lost 2 bases, with 10 bases spanning the gap. Germline loops: CDR1 SGHKS, CDR2 YYEKEE (reference sequence). CDR3 protein: CASSTGSTYEQYF. Here the CDR3 DNA reads TGTGCCAGCAGCACGGGATCAACCTACGAGCAGTACTTC.

This clonotype was detected many times. The chain carries TRBV20-1 and TRBJ2-7; possibly TRBD2 for D (6 bases). V was cut by 6 bases and J by 2 bases, with 8 bases left in between. Germline V gene sequence: CDR1 DFQATT, CDR2 SNEGSKA (reference sequence). This CDR3 contains 11 residues. The CDR3: CSAWGAYEQYF. The CDR3 DNA reads as TGCAGTGCCTGGGGGGCCTACGAGCAGTACTTC.

This chain uses TRBV7-3 with TRBJ2-3, with D maybe TRBD2 (5 bases). From germline, CDR1 is SGHTA and CDR2 FQGTGA. The length of the CDR3 is 13 residues. The germline V and J ends were trimmed by 2 bases and 3 bases, with 6 bases remaining between them. The CDR3 nucleotides read TGTGCCAGCAGCTTACCGGGAACAGATACGCAGTATTTT. Protein: CASSLPGTDTQYF. Full variable domain (missing parts from reference TRBV7-3 and TRBJ2-3): GAGVSQTPSNKVTEKGKYVELRCDPISGHTALYWYRQSLGQGPEFLIYFQGTGAADDSGLPNDRFFAVRPEGSVSTLKIQRTERGDSAVYLCASSLPGTDTQYFGPGTRLTVL.

There are a few counts of this clonotype. V is TRBV6-1 and J is TRBJ2-5, with unresolved D. The V gene lost 5 bases and the J gene lost 12 bases, with 19 bases spanning the gap. The length of the CDR3 is 13 residues. Germline V CDR1 and CDR2: MNHNS, SASEGT. CDR3 sequence (DNA): TGTGCCAGCAGTTTAACCCTTCAGAACTTTGAGTACTTC. Amino acids: CASSLTLQNFEYF.

This clonotype has ten or more counts. The CDR3 sequence: CASSAWTASNQPQHF. The CDR3 DNA reads TGTGCCAGCAGTGCGTGGACCGCGAGCAATCAGCCCCAGCATTTT. This chain connects TRBV2 to TRBJ1-5, with D hard to call. The length of the CDR3 is 15 residues. Germline V gives CDR1 SNHLY, CDR2 FYNNEI. V lost 4 bases, J lost 1 base, and 11 bases lay in between.

The rearrangement uses TRBV28 and TRBJ2-5; D unresolved. V shed 3 bases and J shed 2 bases, with 10 bases lying between them. The CDR3 has 14 amino acids. Per the germline V gene, CDR1 is MDHEN and CDR2 is SYDVKM. The CDR3 DNA follows: TGTGCCAGCAGTTTTAGCTCAGAACAAGAGACCCAGTACTTC. It yields the protein CASSFSSEQETQYF.

This clonotype was detected many times. The chain employs TRBV3-1 and TRBJ2-7; D is perhaps TRBD2 (6 bases). V was clipped by 4 bases and J by 7 bases, with 26 bases between them. The CDR3 sequence is 17 residues long. Germline CDR1 reads LGHDT; CDR2 reads YNNKEL (reference sequence). CDR3 in DNA: TGTGCCAGCAGCCTTAGGCTGACGGGGATGTACGGGGGAGAGCAGTACTTC. This sequence encodes CASSLRLTGMYGGEQYF.

This clonotype was counted a few times. The chain links TRBV24-1 to TRBJ2-7, with 7 bases lining up with TRBD1. This CDR3 is 14 amino acids long. The J segment lost 0 bases and the V segment lost 7 bases, leaving 5 bases of the junction unmatched. Germline lookup yields CDR1 KGHDR and CDR2 SFDVKD. DNA for the CDR3: TGTGCCACCAGCGCGACAGGGAGCTCCTACGAGCAGTACTTC. Translation: CATSATGSSYEQYF.

This clonotype was counted ten times or more. Here the CDR3 reads CSAGQGIYEQYV. The CDR3 coding sequence is TGCAGCGCAGGACAGGGGATCTACGAGCAGTACGTC. The rearrangement uses TRBV29-1 and TRBJ2-7; TRBD1 aligns across 9 bases. Germline CDR1 and CDR2: SQVTM and ANQGSEA. Trimming removed 7 bases from V and 3 bases from J; junction bases left unmatched: 4. The CDR3 is 12 residues long.

This clonotype was recorded a few times. Mismatch with germline at one junction end may stem from a read error. The chain carries TRBV27 and TRBJ1-2, with TRBD1 identical over 8 bases. This CDR3 is built from 15 residues. Looked up from germline, CDR1 is MNHEY and CDR2 is SMNVEV (reference sequence). In DNA, the CDR3 is TGTGCCAACAGTCAGGGGGCGTTAGCCAACTATGGCTACACCTTC. Its translation: CANSQGALANYGYTF.

This clonotype was observed a few times. The chain carries TRBV15 and TRBJ1-5; weak D call: TRBD1 (5 bases). V dropped 11 bases and J dropped 2 bases, with 25 bases sitting between them. The germline CDR1 and CDR2 sequences are LNHNV and YYDKDF (reference sequence). This CDR3 contains 17 residues. In nucleotides, the CDR3 is TGTGCCGCGGGGCCAGGCGGGTATGGTTCGGGCAATCAGCCCCAGCATTTT. Translated: CAAGPGGYGSGNQPQHF.

Remarks on this clonotype: A much more abundant neighbour one base away suggests this may be a read error. The chain recombines TRBV10-3 with TRBJ1-2; TRBD1 is a possible D gene (6 bases). This CDR3 contains 13 residues. The ends were cut back, 8 bases at V and 5 bases at J, with 15 bases in the middle. In germline, CDR1 is ENHRY, CDR2 SYGVKD. As DNA, the CDR3 is TGTGCCATCTCCTTGGCGGGGGCGTATGGCTACACCTTC. This codes for CAISLAGAYGYTF.

This clonotype came up a few times. J is TRBJ2-2 and V is TRBV19; possible D gene TRBD2, 5 bases. V was pared by 7 bases and J by 7 bases, with 16 bases between. Germline assignment: CDR1 LNHDA and CDR2 SQIVND (reference sequence). The CDR3 loop spans 14 amino acids. CDR3 sequence (DNA): TGTGCCAGTACCGAACAACTAGGAAGCGGGGAGCTGTTTTTT. Amino acids: CASTEQLGSGELFF. The whole variable domain, remainder taken from reference TRBV19 and TRBJ2-2, is DGGITQSPKYLFRKEGQNVTLSCEQNLNHDAMYWYRQDPGQGLRLIYYSQIVNDFQKGDIAEGYSVSREKKESFPLTVTSAQKNPTAFYLCASTEQLGSGELFFGEGSRLTVL.

In this sample, this clonotype turned up many times. The chain's CDR3 is CASRAPGEQFF. The CDR3 DNA sequence: TGTGCCAGCAGAGCGCCGGGTGAGCAGTTCTTC. The V gene is TRBV12-3 or TRBV12-4, the J gene TRBJ2-1; D unclear. V was clipped by 6 bases and J by 9 bases, with 9 bases between them. The CDR3 has 11 residues.

This clonotype was seen at least ten times. The chain combines TRBV29-1 with TRBJ1-2, with D maybe TRBD1 (6 bases). There are 14 residues in the CDR3. Germline values: CDR1 SQVTM, CDR2 ANQGSEA. The V end was cut by 4 bases, the J end by 2 bases, with 14 bases between. CDR3 bases: TGCAGCGTTGCCGTTGGGGGCATGAACTATGGCTACACCTTC. Its translation: CSVAVGGMNYGYTF.

Remarks on this clonotype: A much larger clone differs from this one at a single base, so this may be a read error. The rearrangement links TRBV2 to TRBJ2-3; 7 bases fit TRBD2. This CDR3 region has 15 residues. Losses at the gene ends were 10 bases for V and 4 bases for J; bases not matched to a gene: 14. Germline V CDR1 and CDR2: SNHLY, FYNNEI. The CDR3 coding sequence is TGTGCCACGTCATACGGGACTACTTCTTCAGATACGCAGTATTTT. It codes for CATSYGTTSSDTQYF.

This clonotype was seen at least ten times. V usage is TRBV12-5 and J usage is TRBJ2-5, with TRBD1 matching 8 bases. This CDR3 is built from 14 residues. The trim removed 3 bases at V and 7 bases at J, leaving 7 bases unmatched. Germline CDR1 is LGHNT and CDR2 is FRNRAP. This chain's CDR3 is CASGFGQGWATQYF. The CDR3 DNA is TGTGCTAGTGGTTTCGGACAGGGATGGGCGACCCAGTACTTC. The whole variable domain, filled in from reference TRBV12-5 and TRBJ2-5, reads DARVTQTPRHKVTEMGQEVTMRCQPILGHNTVFWYRQTMMQGLELLAYFRNRAPLDDSGMPKDRFSAEMPDATLATLKIQPSEPRDSAVYFCASGFGQGWATQYFGPGTRLLVL.

V gene TRBV28 combines with J gene TRBJ1-1; tentative D call: TRBD1 (5 bases). The V end was cut by 7 bases, the J end by 7 bases, with 19 bases between. Looked up from germline, CDR1 is MDHEN and CDR2 is SYDVKM. The CDR3 is 14 residues long. Written as DNA, the CDR3 is TGTGCCAGCAATAGTCGGGGGGAAGGCGATGAAGCTTTCTTT. It encodes CASNSRGEGDEAFF.

This clonotype appeared a few times. The CDR3 coding sequence is TGTGCCAGCAGCTTCCCGGGACAGGGCAACTATGGCTACACCTTC. Encoded protein: CASSFPGQGNYGYTF. The chain carries TRBV5-4 and TRBJ1-2; 9 nucleotides line up with TRBD1. The CDR3 length is 15 residues. Per germline, CDR1 SGHNT and CDR2 YYREEE (reference sequence). V was clipped by 2 bases and J by 2 bases; unmatched bases: 4.

This clonotype was seen once. A much larger clone differs by one base, so this may be a read error. This rearrangement joins TRBV5-1 to TRBJ1-2; D is undetermined. The CDR3 consists of 13 residues. CDR1 SGHRS and CDR2 YFSETQ come from the germline V gene. The CDR3 DNA sequence: TGCGCCAGCACCACGGAGGGCAGCTATGGCCACACCTTC. It yields the protein CASTTEGSYGHTF.

This clonotype was seen ten or more times. V gene TRBV13 combines with J gene TRBJ2-2; D is ambiguous. The CDR3 runs 15 residues. Germline CDR1 and CDR2: PRHDT and FYEKMQ (reference sequence). Trimming took 3 bases from V and 4 from J, leaving 12 bases between them. The CDR3 loop is CASSLNGGTTGELFF. CDR3 sequence (DNA): TGTGCCAGCAGCTTGAACGGTGGCACCACCGGGGAGCTGTTTTTT.